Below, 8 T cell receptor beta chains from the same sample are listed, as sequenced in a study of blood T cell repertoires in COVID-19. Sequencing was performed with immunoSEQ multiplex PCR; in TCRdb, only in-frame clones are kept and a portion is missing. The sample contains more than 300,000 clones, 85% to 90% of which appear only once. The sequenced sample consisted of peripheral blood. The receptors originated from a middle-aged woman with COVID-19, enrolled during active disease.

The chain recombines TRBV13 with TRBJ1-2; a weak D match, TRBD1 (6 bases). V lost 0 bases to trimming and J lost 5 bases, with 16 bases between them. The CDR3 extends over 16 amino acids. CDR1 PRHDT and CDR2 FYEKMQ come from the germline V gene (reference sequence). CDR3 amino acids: CASSLGVKQGDYGYTF. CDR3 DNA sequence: TGTGCCAGCAGCTTAGGAGTAAAACAGGGCGATTATGGCTACACCTTC.

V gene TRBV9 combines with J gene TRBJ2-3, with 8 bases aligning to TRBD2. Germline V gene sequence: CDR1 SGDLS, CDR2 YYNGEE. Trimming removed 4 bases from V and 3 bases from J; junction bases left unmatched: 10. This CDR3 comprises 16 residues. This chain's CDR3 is CASSPRRSGGTDTQYF. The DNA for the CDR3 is TGTGCCAGCAGCCCCCGACGGAGCGGGGGTACAGATACGCAGTATTTT.

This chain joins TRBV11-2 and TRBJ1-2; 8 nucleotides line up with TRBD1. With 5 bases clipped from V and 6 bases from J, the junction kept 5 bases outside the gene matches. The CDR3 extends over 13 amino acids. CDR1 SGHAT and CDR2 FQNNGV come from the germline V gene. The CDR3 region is CASSLDREDGYTF. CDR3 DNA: TGTGCCAGCAGCCTGGACAGGGAAGATGGCTACACCTTC.

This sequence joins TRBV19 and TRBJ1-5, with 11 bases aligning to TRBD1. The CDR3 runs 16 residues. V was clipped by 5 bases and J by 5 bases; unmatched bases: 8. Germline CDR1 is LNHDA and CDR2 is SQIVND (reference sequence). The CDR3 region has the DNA TGTGCCAGTAGTCCCCGGGACAGGGGGAGAGATCAGCCCCAGCATTTT. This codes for CASSPRDRGRDQPQHF.

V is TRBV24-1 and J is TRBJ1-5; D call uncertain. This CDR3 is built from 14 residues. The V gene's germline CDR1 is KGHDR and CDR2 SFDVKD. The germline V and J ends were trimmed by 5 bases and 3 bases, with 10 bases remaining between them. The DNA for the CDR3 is TGTGCCACCAGTGCCAGCCAGGCCAATCAGCCCCAGCATTTT. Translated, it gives CATSASQANQPQHF.

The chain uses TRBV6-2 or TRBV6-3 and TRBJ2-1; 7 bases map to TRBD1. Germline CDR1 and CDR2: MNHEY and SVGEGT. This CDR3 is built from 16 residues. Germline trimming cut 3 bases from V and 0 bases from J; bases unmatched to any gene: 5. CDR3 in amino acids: CASSYWTGDSYNEQFF. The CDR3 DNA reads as TGTGCCAGCAGTTATTGGACAGGTGACTCCTACAATGAGCAGTTCTTC.

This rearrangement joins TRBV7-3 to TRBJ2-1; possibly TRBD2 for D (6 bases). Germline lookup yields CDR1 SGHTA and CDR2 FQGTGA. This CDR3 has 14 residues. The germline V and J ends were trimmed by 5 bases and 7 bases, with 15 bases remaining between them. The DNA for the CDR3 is TGTGCCAGCAGCGTTAGCGGACGGAGTAATGAGCAGTTCTTC. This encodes CASSVSGRSNEQFF.

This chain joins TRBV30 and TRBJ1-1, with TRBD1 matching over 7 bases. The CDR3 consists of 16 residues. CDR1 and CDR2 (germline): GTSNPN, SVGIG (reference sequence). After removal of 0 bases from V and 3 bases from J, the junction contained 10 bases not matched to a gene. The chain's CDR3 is CAWSVLQGVGDTEAFF. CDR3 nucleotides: TGTGCCTGGAGTGTACTTCAGGGGGTTGGGGACACTGAAGCTTTCTTT. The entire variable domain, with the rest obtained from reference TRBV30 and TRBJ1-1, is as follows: SQTIHQWPATLVQPVGSPLSLECTVEGTSNPNLYWYRQAAGRGLQLLFYSVGIGQISSEVPQNLSASRPQDRQFILSSKKLLLSDSGFYLCAWSVLQGVGDTEAFFGQGTRLTVV.